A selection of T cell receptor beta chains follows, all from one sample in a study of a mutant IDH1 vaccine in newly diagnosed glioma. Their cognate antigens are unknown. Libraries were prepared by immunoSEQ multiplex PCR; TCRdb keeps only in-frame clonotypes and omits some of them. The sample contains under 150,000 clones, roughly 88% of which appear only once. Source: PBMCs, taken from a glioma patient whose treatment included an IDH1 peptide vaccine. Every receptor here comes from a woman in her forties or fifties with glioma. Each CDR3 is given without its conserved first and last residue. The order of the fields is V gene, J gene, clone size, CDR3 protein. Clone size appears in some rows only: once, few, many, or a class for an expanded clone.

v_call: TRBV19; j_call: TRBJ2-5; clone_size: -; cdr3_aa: ASSIQGAETQY
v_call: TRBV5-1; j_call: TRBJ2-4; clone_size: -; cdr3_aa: ASSTYRDGKNIQY
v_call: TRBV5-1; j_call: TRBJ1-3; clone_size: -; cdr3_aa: ASSLGTGFSGNTIY
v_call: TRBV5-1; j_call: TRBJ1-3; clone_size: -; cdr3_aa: ASSLGRAGNTIY
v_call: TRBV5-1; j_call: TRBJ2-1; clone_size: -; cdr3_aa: ASSIGQGIHNEQF
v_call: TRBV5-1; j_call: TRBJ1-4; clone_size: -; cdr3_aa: ASSSGSGFSATNEKLF
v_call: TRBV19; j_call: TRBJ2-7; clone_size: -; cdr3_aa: ASSMGAREQY
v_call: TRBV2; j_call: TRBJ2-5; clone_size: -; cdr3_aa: ASSEAGRETQY
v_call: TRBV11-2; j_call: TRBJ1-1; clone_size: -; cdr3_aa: ASRRTGETEAF
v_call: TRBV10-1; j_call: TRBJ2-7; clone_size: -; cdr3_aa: ASSESPGAYEQY
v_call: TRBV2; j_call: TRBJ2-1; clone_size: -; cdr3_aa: ASSAGEGYNEQF
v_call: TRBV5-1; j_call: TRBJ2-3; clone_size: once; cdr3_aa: ASSLYVTDTQY
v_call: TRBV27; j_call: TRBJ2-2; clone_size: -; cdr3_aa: ASSWVTGSGTGELF
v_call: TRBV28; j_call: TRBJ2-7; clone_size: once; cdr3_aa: ASTRQDRLGQY
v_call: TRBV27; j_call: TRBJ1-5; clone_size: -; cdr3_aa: ASSPPGPPSNQPQH
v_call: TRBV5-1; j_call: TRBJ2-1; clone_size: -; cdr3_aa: ASSFFGLAESSYNEQF
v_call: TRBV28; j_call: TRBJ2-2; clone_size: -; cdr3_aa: ASKEGFTGELF
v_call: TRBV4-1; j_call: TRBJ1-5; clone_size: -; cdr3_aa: ASSQDEDYSNQPQH
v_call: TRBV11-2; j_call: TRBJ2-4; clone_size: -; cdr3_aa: ASSLGLSKNIQY
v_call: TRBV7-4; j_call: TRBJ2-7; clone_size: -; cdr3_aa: ASKAPPWTSPAYEQY
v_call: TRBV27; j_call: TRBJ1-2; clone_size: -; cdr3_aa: ASSLLGPAYGYT
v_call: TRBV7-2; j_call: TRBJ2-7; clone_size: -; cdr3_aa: ASSLDYYEQY
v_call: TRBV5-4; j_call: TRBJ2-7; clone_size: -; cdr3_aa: ASATSGDTYEQY
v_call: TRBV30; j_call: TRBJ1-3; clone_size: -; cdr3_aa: AWSGGDTIY
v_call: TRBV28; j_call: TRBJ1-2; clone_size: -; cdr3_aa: ASSPIDRANYGYT
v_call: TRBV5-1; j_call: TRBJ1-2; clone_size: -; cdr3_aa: ASSYGGQRAQGYT
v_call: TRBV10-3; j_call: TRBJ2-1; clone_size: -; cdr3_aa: AISPGQGYEQF
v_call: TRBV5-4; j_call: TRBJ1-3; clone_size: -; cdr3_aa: ASSLEQARDTIY
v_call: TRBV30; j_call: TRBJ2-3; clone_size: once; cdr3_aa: AWSGVTSTDTQY
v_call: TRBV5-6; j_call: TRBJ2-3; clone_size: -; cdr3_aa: ASSWRGGVGDTQY
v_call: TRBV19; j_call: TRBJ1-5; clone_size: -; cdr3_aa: ASSPWEQGLPQPQH
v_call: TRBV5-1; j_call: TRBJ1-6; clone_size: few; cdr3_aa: ASSLEWQGGSSYNSPLH
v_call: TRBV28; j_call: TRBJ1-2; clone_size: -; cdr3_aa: ASSLGTRGYT
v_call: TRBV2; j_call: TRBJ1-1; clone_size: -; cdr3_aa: ASRLGMSEAF
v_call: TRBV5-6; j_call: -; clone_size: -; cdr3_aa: ASSWGQYEQY
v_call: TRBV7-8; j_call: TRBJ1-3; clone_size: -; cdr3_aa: ASSLAVRTGRWNTIY
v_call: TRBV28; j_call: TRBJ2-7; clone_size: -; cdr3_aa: ASSLGRSYEQY
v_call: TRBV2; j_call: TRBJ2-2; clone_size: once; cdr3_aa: ASSDRDSPGGELF
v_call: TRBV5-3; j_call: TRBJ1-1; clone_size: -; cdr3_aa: ASSLGALNTEAF
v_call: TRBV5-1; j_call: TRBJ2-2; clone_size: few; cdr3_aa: ASSSQGPTGELF
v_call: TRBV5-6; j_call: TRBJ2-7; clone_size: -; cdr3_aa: ASSLSQGMRGEQY
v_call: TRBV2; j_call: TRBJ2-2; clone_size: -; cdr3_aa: ASSVSGVNTGELF
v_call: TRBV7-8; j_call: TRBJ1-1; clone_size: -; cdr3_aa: ASSLPSRTEAF
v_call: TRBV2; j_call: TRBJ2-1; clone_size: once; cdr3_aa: ASDRGPYNEQF
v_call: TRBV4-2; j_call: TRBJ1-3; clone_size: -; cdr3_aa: ASSRAGGSGNTIY
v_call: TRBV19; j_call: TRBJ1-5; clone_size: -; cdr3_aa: ASTYRERQPQH
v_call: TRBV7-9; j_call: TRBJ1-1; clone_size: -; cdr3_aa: ASSHPVLNTEAF
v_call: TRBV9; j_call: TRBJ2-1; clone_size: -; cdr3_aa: ASSPGGGDPYNEQF
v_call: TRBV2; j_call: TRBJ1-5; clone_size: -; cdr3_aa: ASSGATKGQPQH
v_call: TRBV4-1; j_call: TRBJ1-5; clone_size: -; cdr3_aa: ASSQTRQGRQPQH
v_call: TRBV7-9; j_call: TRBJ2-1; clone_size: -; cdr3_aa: ASSLAGSGNEQF
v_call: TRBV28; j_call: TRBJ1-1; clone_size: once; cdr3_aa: ASSQTGGGPEAF
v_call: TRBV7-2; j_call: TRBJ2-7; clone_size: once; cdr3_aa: ASSYKPSYEQY
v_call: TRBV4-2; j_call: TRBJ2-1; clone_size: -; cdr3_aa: ASSQDGAYNEQF
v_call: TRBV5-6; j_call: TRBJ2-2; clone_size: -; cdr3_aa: ASSQLAGGPKDTGELF
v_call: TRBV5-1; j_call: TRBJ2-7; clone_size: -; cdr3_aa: ASSLSRADEQY
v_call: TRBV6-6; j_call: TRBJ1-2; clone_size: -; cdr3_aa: ASQSYGYT
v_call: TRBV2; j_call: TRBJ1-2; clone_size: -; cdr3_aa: ASSRLGNDYGYT
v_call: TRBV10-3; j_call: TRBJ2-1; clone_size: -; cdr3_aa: AISESVAGVSYNEQF
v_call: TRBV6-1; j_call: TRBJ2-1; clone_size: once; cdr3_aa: AITSGHSYNEQF